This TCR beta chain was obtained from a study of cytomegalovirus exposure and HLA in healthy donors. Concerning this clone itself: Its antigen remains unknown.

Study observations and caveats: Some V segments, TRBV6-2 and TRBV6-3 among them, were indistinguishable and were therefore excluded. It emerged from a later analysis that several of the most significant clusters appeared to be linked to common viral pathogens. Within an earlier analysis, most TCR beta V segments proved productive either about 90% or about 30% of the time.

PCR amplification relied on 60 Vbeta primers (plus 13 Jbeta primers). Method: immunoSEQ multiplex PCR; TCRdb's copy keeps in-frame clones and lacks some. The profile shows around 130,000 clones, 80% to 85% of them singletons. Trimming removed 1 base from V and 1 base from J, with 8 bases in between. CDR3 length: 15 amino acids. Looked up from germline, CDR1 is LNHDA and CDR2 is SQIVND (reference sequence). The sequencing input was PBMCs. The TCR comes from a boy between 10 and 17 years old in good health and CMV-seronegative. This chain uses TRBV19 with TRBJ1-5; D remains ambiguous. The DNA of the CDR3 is TGTGCCAGTAGTATAGTGGGCAGCAGCAATCAGCCCCAGCATTTT. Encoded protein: CASSIVGSSNQPQHF. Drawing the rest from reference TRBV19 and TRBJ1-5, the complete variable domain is DGGITQSPKYLFRKEGQNVTLSCEQNLNHDAMYWYRQDPGQGLRLIYYSQIVNDFQKGDIAEGYSVSREKKESFPLTVTSAQKNPTAFYLCASSIVGSSNQPQHFGDGTRLSIL.